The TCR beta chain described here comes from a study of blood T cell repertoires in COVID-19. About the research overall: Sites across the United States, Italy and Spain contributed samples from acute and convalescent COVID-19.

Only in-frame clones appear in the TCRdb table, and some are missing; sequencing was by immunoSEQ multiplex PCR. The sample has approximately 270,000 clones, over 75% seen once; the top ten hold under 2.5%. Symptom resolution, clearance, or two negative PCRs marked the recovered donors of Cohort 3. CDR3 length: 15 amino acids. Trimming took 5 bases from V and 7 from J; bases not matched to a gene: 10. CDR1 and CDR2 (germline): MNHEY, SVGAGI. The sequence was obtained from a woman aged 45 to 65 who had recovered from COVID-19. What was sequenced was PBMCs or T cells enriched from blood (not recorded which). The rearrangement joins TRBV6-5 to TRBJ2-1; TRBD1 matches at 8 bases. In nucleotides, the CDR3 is TGTGCCAGCAGTCCAGCCTGGACAGGGCGAAATGAGCAGTTCTTC. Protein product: CASSPAWTGRNEQFF.